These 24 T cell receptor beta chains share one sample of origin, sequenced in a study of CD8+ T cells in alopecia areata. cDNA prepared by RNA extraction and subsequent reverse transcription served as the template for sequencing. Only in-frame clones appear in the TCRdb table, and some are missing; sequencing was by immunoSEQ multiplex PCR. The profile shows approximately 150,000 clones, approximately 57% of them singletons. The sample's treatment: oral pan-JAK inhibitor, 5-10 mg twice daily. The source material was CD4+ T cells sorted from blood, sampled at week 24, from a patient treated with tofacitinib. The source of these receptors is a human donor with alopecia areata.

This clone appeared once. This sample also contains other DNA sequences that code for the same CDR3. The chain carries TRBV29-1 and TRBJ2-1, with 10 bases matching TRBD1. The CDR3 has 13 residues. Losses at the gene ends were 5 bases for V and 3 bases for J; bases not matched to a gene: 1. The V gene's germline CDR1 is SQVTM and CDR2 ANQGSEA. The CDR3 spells CSVRTGGYNEQFF. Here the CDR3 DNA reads TGCAGCGTTAGGACAGGGGGCTACAATGAGCAGTTCTTC.

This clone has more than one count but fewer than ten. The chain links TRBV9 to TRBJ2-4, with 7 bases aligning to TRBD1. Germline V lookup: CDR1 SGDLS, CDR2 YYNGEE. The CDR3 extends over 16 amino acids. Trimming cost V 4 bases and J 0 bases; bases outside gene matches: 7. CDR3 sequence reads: CASSIDRDLAKNIQYF. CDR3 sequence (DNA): TGTGCCAGCAGCATAGACAGGGACCTAGCCAAAAACATTCAGTACTTC.

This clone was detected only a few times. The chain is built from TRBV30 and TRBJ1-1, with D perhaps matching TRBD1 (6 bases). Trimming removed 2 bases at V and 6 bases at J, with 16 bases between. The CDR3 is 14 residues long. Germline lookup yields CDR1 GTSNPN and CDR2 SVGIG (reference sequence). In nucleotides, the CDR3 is TGTGCCTGGAGTTGGCAGGGGTCGGGCGCTGAAGCTTTCTTT. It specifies CAWSWQGSGAEAFF. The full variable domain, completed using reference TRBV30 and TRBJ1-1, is SQTIHQWPATLVQPVGSPLSLECTVEGTSNPNLYWYRQAAGRGLQLLFYSVGIGQISSEVPQNLSASRPQDRQFILSSKKLLLSDSGFYLCAWSWQGSGAEAFFGQGTRLTVV.

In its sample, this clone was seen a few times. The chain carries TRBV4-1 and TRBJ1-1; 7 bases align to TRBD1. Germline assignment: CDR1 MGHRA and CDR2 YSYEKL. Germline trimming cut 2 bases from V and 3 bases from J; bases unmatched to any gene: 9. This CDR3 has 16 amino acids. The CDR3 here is CASSQLWDSPYTEAFF. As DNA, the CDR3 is TGCGCCAGCAGCCAACTATGGGACAGCCCGTACACTGAAGCTTTCTTT.

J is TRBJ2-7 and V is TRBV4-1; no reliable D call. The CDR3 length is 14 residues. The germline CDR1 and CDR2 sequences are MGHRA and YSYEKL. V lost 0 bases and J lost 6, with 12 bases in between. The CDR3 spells CASSQEGISREQYF. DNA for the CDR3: TGCGCCAGCAGCCAAGAAGGCATATCGCGCGAGCAGTACTTC.

The CDR3: CASSLGPHNYGYTF. The DNA of the CDR3 is TGTGCCAGCAGCTTAGGTCCTCATAACTATGGCTACACCTTC. The chain is built from TRBV7-2 and TRBJ1-2; unclear D gene. Trimming stripped 1 base from V and 1 base from J, with 7 bases between. Germline V gene sequence: CDR1 SGHTA, CDR2 FQGNSA. The CDR3 contains 14 residues.

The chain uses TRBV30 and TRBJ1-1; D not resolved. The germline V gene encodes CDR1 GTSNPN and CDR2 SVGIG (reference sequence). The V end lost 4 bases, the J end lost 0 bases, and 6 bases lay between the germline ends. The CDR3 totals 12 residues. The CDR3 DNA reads TGTGCCTGGACACATTTGAACACTGAAGCTTTCTTT. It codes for CAWTHLNTEAFF.

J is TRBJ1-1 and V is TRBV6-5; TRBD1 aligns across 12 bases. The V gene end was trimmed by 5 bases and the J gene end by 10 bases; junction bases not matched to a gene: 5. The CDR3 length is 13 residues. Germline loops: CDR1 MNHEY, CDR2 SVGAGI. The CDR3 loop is CASSLRDRGRAFF. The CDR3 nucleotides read TGTGCCAGCAGTCTCCGGGACAGGGGGCGAGCTTTCTTT.

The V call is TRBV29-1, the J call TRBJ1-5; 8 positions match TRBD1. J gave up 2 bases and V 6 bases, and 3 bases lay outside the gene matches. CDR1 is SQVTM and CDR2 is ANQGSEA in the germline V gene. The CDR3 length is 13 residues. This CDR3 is CSVGTGGNQPQHF. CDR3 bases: TGCAGCGTCGGGACAGGTGGCAATCAGCCCCAGCATTTT.

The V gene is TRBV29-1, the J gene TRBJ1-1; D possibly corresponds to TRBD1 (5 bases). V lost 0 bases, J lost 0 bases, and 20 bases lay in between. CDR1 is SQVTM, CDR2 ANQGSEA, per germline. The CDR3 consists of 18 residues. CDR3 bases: TGCAGCGTTGAAGATCGGGGGAGGCAAATACCCATGAACACTGAAGCTTTCTTT. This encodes CSVEDRGRQIPMNTEAFF.

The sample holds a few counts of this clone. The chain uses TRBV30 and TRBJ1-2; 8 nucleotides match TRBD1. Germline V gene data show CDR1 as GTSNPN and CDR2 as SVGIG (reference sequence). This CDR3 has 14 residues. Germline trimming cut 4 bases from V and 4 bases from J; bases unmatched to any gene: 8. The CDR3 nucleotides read TGTGCCTGGAATCCCGACAGGGGACTCTATGGCTACACCTTC. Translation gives CAWNPDRGLYGYTF.

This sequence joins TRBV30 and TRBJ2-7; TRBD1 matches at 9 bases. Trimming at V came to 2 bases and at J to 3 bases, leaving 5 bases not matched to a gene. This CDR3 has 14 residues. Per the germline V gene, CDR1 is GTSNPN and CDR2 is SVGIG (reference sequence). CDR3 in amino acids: CAWSSRDRDYEQYF. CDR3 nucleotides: TGTGCCTGGAGTTCCCGGGACAGGGACTACGAGCAGTACTTC.

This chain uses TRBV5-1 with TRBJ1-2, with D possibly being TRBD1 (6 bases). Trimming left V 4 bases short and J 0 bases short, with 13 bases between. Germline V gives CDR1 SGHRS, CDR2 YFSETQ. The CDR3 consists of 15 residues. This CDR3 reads CASSTTGDTNYGYTF. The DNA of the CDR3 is TGCGCCAGCAGCACGACAGGAGACACTAACTATGGCTACACCTTC.

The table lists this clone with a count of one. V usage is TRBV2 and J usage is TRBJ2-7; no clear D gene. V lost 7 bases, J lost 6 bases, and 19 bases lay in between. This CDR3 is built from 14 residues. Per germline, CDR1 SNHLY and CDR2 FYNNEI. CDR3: CASIKEQSTSEQYF. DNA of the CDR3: TGTGCCAGCATTAAGGAACAATCTACTTCCGAGCAGTACTTC.

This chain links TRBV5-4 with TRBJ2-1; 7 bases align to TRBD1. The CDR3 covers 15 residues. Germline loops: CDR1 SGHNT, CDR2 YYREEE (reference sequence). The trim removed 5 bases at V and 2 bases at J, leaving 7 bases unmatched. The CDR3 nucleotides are TGTGCCAGCAGTTTCAGACAGGGAACCTACAATGAGCAGTTCTTC. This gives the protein CASSFRQGTYNEQFF.

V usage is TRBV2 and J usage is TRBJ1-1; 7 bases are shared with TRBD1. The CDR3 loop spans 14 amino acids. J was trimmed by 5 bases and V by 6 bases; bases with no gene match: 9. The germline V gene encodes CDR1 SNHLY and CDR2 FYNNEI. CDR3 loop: CASRIEQGLTEAFF. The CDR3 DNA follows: TGTGCCAGCAGAATTGAACAGGGGTTGACTGAAGCTTTCTTT.

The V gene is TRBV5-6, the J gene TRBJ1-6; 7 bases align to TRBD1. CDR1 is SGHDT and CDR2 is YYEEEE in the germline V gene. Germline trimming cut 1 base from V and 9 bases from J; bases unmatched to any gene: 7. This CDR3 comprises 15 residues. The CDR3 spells CASSLQTGVGSPLHF. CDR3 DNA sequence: TGTGCCAGCAGCTTGCAAACAGGGGTAGGTTCACCCCTCCACTTT.

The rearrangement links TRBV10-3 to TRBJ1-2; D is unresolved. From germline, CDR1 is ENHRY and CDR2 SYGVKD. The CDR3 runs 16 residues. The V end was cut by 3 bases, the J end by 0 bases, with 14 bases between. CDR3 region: CAISDATKYPNYGYTF. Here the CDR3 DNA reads TGTGCCATCAGTGACGCCACAAAATATCCTAACTATGGCTACACCTTC.

The CDR3 reads CAWGAGTGNTEAFF. The CDR3 coding sequence is TGTGCCTGGGGAGCCGGGACAGGTAACACTGAAGCTTTCTTT. J is TRBJ1-1 and V is TRBV30, with TRBD1 matching over 8 bases. This CDR3 is 14 amino acids long. Trimming removed 5 bases from V and 2 bases from J; junction bases left unmatched: 7. Germline CDR1 is GTSNPN and CDR2 is SVGIG (reference sequence).

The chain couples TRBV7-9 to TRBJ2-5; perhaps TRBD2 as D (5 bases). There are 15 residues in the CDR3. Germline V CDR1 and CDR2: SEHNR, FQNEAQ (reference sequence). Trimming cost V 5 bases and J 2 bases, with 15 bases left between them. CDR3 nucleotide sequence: TGTGCCAGCAGCCCAAAGCAGCGGCTTCAAGAGACCCAGTACTTC. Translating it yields CASSPKQRLQETQYF.

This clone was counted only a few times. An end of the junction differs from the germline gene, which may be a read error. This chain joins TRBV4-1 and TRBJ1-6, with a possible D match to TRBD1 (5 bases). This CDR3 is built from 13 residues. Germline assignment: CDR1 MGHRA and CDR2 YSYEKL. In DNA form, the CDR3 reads TGCGCCAGCAGCCAAGATACAGCAGCAGGGTCCCTCTTT. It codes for CASSQDTAAGSLF.

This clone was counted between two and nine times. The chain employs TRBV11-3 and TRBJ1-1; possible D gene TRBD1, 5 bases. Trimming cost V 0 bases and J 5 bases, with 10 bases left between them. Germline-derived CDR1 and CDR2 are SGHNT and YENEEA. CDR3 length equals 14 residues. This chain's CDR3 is CASSLDGDGTEAFF. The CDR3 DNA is TGTGCCAGCAGCTTAGATGGGGACGGGACTGAAGCTTTCTTT. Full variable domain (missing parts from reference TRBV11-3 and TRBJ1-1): EAGVVQSPRYKIIEKKQPVAFWCNPISGHNTLYWYLQNLGQGPELLIRYENEEAVDDSQLPKDRFSAERLKGVDSTLKIQPAELGDSAVYLCASSLDGDGTEAFFGQGTRLTVV.

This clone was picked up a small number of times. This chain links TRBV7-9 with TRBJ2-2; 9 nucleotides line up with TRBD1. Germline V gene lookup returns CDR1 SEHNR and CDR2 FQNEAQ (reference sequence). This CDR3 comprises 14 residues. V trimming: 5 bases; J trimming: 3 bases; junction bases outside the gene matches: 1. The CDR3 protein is CASSRDRDTGELFF. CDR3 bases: TGTGCCAGCAGCCGGGACAGGGACACCGGGGAGCTGTTTTTT.

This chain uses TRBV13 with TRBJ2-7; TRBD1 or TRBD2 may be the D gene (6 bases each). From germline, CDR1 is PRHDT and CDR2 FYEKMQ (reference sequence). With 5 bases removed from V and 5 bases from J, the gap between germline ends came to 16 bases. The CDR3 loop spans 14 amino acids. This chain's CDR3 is CASSDSRGRNEQYF. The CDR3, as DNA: TGTGCCAGCAGCGACTCACGGGGGCGCAACGAGCAGTACTTC.